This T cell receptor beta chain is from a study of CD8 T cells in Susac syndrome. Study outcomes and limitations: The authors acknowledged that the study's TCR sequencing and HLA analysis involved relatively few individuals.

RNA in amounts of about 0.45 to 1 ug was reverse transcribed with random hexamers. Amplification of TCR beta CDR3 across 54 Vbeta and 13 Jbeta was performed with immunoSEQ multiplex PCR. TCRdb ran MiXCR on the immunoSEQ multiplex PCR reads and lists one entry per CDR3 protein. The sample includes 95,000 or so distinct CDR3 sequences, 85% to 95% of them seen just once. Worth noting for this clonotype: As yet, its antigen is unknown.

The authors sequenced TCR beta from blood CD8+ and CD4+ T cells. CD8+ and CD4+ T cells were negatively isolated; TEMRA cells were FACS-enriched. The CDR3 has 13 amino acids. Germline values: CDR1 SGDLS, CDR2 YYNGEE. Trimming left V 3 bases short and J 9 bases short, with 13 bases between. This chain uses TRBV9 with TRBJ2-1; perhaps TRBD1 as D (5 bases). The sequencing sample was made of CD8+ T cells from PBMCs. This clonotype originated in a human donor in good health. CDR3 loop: CASSGPQGGEQFF. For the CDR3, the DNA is TGTGCCAGCAGCGGCCCGCAGGGCGGTGAGCAGTTCTTC.